The text below deals with one T cell receptor beta chain. This record belongs to a study of technical replicates of blood from a handful of donors. Germline lookup yields CDR1 SEHNR and CDR2 FQNEAQ (reference sequence). Trimming took 5 bases from V and 0 from J; bases not matched to a gene: 3. This CDR3 contains 15 residues. The protocol was immunoSEQ multiplex PCR, while the TCRdb copy is restricted to in-frame clones and leaves out a portion. The data hold some 54,000 clones, with just over 90% observed a single time. Sequencing was done on a sample of PBMCs. The clonotype originates from a human donor in good health. Some clones in this sample may be carry-over from other donors' samples. This rearrangement joins TRBV7-9 to TRBJ2-2; 7 bases map to TRBD1. CDR3 protein: CASSRDRANTGELFF. DNA for the CDR3: TGTGCCAGCAGCCGAGACAGGGCGAACACCGGGGAGCTGTTTTTT.